This TCR beta chain was captured by sequencing in a study of T cells after yellow fever vaccination. The CDR3 extends over 16 amino acids. V lost 3 bases, J lost 0 bases, and 15 bases lay in between. CDR1 is SGDLS and CDR2 is YYNGEE in the germline V gene. This clonotype was counted many times. TCRdb re-derived calls from the 5' RACE reads in MiXCR, one entry per CDR3 protein. The data show approximately 250,000 distinct CDR3 sequences, approximately 3.5% seen once. The origin of this receptor is a man between 18 and 35 years old who received the YFV17D yellow fever vaccine. The chain joins TRBV9 to TRBJ1-1; D ambiguous. This specimen was PBMCs, taken 15 days after the yellow fever booster vaccination. The chain's CDR3 is CASSAAGGEMNTEAFF. The CDR3 DNA is TGTGCCAGCAGCGCCGCAGGTGGGGAGATGAACACTGAAGCTTTCTTT.